This T cell receptor beta chain was captured by sequencing in a study of T cells after yellow fever vaccination. This clonotype has just a few counts. The target antigen is unknown. Study-level findings and limits: High-abundance clonotypes from the bulk population could contaminate FACS-sorted repertoires. Clonotype sharing between CD4 and CD8 compartments was small.

This CDR3 spans 19 amino acids. CDR1 LNHNV and CDR2 YYDKDF come from the germline V gene (reference sequence). The V and J ends lost 1 base and 2 bases, in that order; junction bases with no gene match: 14. One entry per CDR3 protein, called by TCRdb with MiXCR from the 5' RACE reads. The table has about 320,000 distinct CDR3 sequences, around 10% seen once. The sample in question was CD4+ T cells sorted from PBMCs, obtained 45 days after the yellow fever booster vaccination. The TCR sequence derives from a man younger than 30 who received the YFV17D yellow fever vaccine. The chain has TRBV15 and TRBJ1-2; 9 bases are a match to TRBD1. CDR3 amino acids: CATSRGLRDRDYGNYGYTF. Here the CDR3 DNA reads TGTGCCACCAGCAGAGGGCTGCGGGACAGGGACTATGGGAACTATGGCTACACCTTC.